The sequence of this T cell receptor (beta chain) was determined in a study of cytomegalovirus exposure and HLA in healthy donors. The CDR3 is 17 amino acids. V trimming: 0 bases; J trimming: 8 bases; junction bases outside the gene matches: 11. Germline V CDR1 and CDR2: LGHNA, YSLEER. Donors consisted of healthy bone marrow donors. Regarding the study as a whole: Apparent HLA restriction characterized most CMV-associated TCR beta chains in a later analysis.

The sample holds a few counts of this clone. Its antigen is as yet unknown. The PCR employed 60 Vbeta primers together with 13 Jbeta primers. Repertoires were generated with immunoSEQ multiplex PCR, while TCRdb's copy carries only in-frame clones and drops some. The sample has 140,000 to 150,000 clones; 9.4% are singletons. Sequencing was carried out using PBMCs. The gene calls are TRBV4-3 and TRBJ1-2; TRBD1 matches 11 bases. This receptor was obtained from a male donor in good health and CMV-seronegative. CDR3 DNA sequence: TGCGCCAGCAGCCAAGACCATCTGGGGGACAGGGGGTACGGCTACACCTTC. Amino acid sequence: CASSQDHLGDRGYGYTF.